The rows below give T cell receptor beta chains drawn from one sample of a study of spatial heterogeneity in lung cancer. TCRdb reprocessed the 5' RACE reads with MiXCR, giving one entry per CDR3 protein. Of 25,000 or so distinct CDR3 sequences in the sample, over 10% were seen once. The specimen was PBMCs, collected at surgery. These receptors were obtained from a female donor with early-stage non-small cell lung cancer. Both conserved end residues are part of each CDR3. D genes are given only for firm matches. Where a row states a size, it is once, few, many or the class of an expanded clone; other rows omit it.

clone_size j_call v_call d_call cdr3_nt cdr3_aa
many TRBJ2-7 TRBV19 TRBD2 TGTGCCAGTAGTCCGAGCGGGAGCACCTCCTACGAGCAGTACTTC CASSPSGSTSYEQYF
NA TRBJ2-1 TRBV28 NA TGTGCCAGCAGTACCCTAGCGTCGGGGAGGAATGAGCAGTTCTTC CASSTLASGRNEQFF
many TRBJ2-6 TRBV10-2 TRBD1 TGCGCCAGCAGTGGTATAACAGGGGCTGGGGCCAACGTCCTGACTTTC CASSGITGAGANVLTF
many TRBJ2-7 TRBV12-3/TRBV12-4 NA TGTGCCAGCAGCCCTACCGCCCACGAGCAGTACTTC CASSPTAHEQYF
NA TRBJ2-5 TRBV7-9 NA TGTGCCAGCAGCCACCGGGAAGAGACCCAGTACTTC CASSHREETQYF
NA TRBJ2-7 TRBV18 NA TGTGCCAGCTCACCACCCGGTAGCAGCTACTACGAGCAGTACTTC CASSPPGSSYYEQYF
NA TRBJ2-3 TRBV24-1 NA TGTGCCACCAGCCCAGCCTCACGGGAACCGAAGGATACGCAGTATTTT CATSPASREPKDTQYF
few TRBJ2-5 TRBV7-2 TRBD1 TGTGCCAGCAGCGGACAGGGCTTGGGGGAGACCCAGTACTTC CASSGQGLGETQYF
NA TRBJ1-5 TRBV29-1 TRBD1 TGCAGCGTTGGAGGGGAAACAGGGGCCCAGCCCCAGCATTTT CSVGGETGAQPQHF
few TRBJ1-5 TRBV28 NA TGTGCCAGCAGTGCCTACACTAGCAATCAGCCCCAGCATTTT CASSAYTSNQPQHF
many TRBJ2-3 TRBV7-3 TRBD2 TGTGCCAGCAGCTTACTAGCGGGAACCACTAGCACAGATACGCAGTATTTT CASSLLAGTTSTDTQYF
many TRBJ2-2 TRBV7-9 TRBD2 TGTGCCAGCAGTAGATTGCCGCGGGGGAGCCCGAACGGGGAGCTGTTTTTT CASSRLPRGSPNGELFF
few TRBJ2-7 TRBV25-1 NA TGTGCCAGAACAGGAACCTACGAGCAGTACTTC CARTGTYEQYF
NA TRBJ2-2 TRBV7-2 TRBD1 TGTGCCAGCAGCTTAGCGCTGGGTCAGGGGGCCGCCACCGGGGAGCTGTTTTTT CASSLALGQGAATGELFF
many TRBJ1-6 TRBV6-2/TRBV6-3 NA TGTGCCAGCAGTCGACCCCGGAATTCACCCCTCCACTTT CASSRPRNSPLHF
many TRBJ1-5 TRBV2 NA TGTGCCAGCAGTGAAGCACAGTACAATCAGCCCCAGCATTTT CASSEAQYNQPQHF
many TRBJ2-5 TRBV5-1 TRBD2 TGCGCCAGCAGCGAGACTAGCGGGATGGGCCCGGGGACCCAGTACTTC CASSETSGMGPGTQYF
few TRBJ2-3 TRBV11-2 NA TGTGCCAGCAGCCTAATGTCAGATACGCAGTATTTT CASSLMSDTQYF
few TRBJ1-1 TRBV5-4 NA TGTGCCAGCAGCTTGGAGGTAGAGAACACTGAAGCTTTCTTT CASSLEVENTEAFF
NA TRBJ1-2 TRBV28 NA TGTGCCAGCAGTTTATTCGAAGGCAGGGGCTATGGCTACACCTTC CASSLFEGRGYGYTF
many TRBJ2-3 TRBV7-2 NA TGTGCCAGCAGCTTGATAGATACGCAGTATTTT CASSLIDTQYF
many TRBJ2-3 TRBV7-2 NA TGTGCCAGCAGCTTAGTGGATTACACAGATACGCAGTATTTT CASSLVDYTDTQYF
many TRBJ2-5 TRBV20-1 NA TGCAGTGCTAGAGTTATTCCCACAGGGGAGACCCAGTACTTC CSARVIPTGETQYF
many TRBJ1-3 TRBV6-5 NA TGTGCCAGCAGGAATGGGTGGGTCGCGGCTGGAAACACCATATATTTT CASRNGWVAAGNTIYF
many TRBJ2-1 TRBV27 TRBD1 TGTGCCAGCAGTCTAACCTTGGACAGGGCCTACAATGAGCAGTTCTTC CASSLTLDRAYNEQFF
many TRBJ1-1 TRBV12-3/TRBV12-4 NA TGTGCCAGCAGTTTAGCAATGGGACATTTGAACACTGAAGCTTTCTTT CASSLAMGHLNTEAFF
many TRBJ1-2 TRBV28 NA TGTGCCAGCAGTACTGGACTGCGTGGCTACACCTTC CASSTGLRGYTF